This TCR beta chain derives from a study of cytomegalovirus exposure and HLA in healthy donors. Study-wide points: Many donors shared some public TCRs, even though most TCR sequences were rare.

The CDR3 sequence is 19 residues long. About this clone itself: What it binds is unknown.

13 Jbeta primers and 60 Vbeta primers were used for the PCR. Only in-frame clones appear in the TCRdb table, and some are missing; sequencing was by immunoSEQ multiplex PCR. The sample carries some 240,000 clones, around nine tenths recorded once. V gene TRBV21-1 combines with J gene TRBJ2-7; no DNA check was done on the table's D call, TRBD1. TRBV21-1 constitutes a pseudogene. The sequencing input was PBMCs. This clonotype was sampled from a girl aged 2-10 years in good health and CMV-seronegative. CDR3 nucleotides: TGTGCCAGCAGCAAACCCTGGGACATCGGGTATTCGGGCCCCTACGAGCAGTACTTC. Protein: CASSKPWDIGYSGPYEQYF.